This TCR beta chain was recovered during a study of blood T cell repertoires in COVID-19. Original data processing: Nucleated cell counts were estimated from reference gene primer amplification. The repertoire was sequenced with immunoSEQ multiplex PCR; TCRdb's copy has only in-frame clones and lacks some. V and J calls and clone size are as listed in that table; D and trimming were resolved from the DNA. Of approximately 150,000 clones in the sample, around nine tenths are singletons; the top ten hold less than 5.5%. V lost 2 bases and J lost 5; bases outside the gene matches: 6. The CDR3 totals 16 residues. Germline V gives CDR1 MDHEN, CDR2 SYDVKM. The sample holds one count of this clone.

Sequenced: peripheral blood. This chain uses TRBV28 with TRBJ2-1; 10 nucleotides agree with TRBD2. The TCR comes from a human donor in a cohort sampled during active COVID-19. CDR3 DNA: TGTGCCAGCAGTTTAGGTAGCGGGAGGTCCCACAATGAGCAGTTCTTC. Protein product: CASSLGSGRSHNEQFF.